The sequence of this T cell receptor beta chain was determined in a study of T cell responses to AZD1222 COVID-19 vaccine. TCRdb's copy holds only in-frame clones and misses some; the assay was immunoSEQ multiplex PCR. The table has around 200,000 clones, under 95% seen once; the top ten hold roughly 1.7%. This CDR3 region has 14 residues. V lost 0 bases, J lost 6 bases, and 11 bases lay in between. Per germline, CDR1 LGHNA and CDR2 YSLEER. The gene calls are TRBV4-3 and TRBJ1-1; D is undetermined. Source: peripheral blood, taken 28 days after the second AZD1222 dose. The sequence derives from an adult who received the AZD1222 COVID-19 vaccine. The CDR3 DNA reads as TGCGCCAGCAGCCAAGATGTCGGCTACGCTGAAGCTTTCTTT. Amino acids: CASSQDVGYAEAFF.